What follows are 10 T cell receptor beta chains derived from one specimen sequenced in a study of shared clonotypes between healthy human individuals. Method: immunoSEQ multiplex PCR; TCRdb's copy keeps in-frame clones and lacks some. The repertoire holds a few hundred thousand clones, with around 76% as singletons. Material: PBMCs. The receptor source for this set is a woman aged 40 to 49 in good health. Some clones in this sample may be carry-over from other donors' samples.

This clone was recorded at least ten times. The same CDR3 is also encoded by other DNA sequences in this sample. V and J are TRBV9 and TRBJ2-7; no clear D gene. This CDR3 has 14 amino acids. Trimming shortened V by 3 bases and J by 7 bases, and 17 bases separated the two germline ends. Germline V gene data show CDR1 as SGDLS and CDR2 as YYNGEE. CDR3 nucleotides: TGTGCCAGCAGCGCCGACCCCCATGGGGTGGAGCAGTACTTC. Protein product: CASSADPHGVEQYF. The full variable domain, completed using reference TRBV9 and TRBJ2-7, is DSGVTQTPKHLITATGQRVTLRCSPRSGDLSVYWYQQSLDQGLQFLIQYYNGEERAKGNILERFSAQQFPDLHSELNLSSLELGDSALYFCASSADPHGVEQYFGPGTRLTVT.

This clone has only a few counts. This sequence joins TRBV19 and TRBJ2-2, with TRBD1 matching 8 bases. From germline, CDR1 is LNHDA and CDR2 SQIVND (reference sequence). This CDR3 is built from 16 residues. The junction had 6 bases not matched to a gene; V was cut back by 6 bases and J by 0 bases. The CDR3: CASRRQGSTNTGELFF. CDR3 sequence (DNA): TGTGCCAGTAGGAGACAGGGGTCAACGAACACCGGGGAGCTGTTTTTT.

This chain connects TRBV18 to TRBJ2-6; weak D call: TRBD2 (6 bases). V was shortened by 1 base and J by 1 base, with 11 bases between the two germline ends. Looked up from germline, CDR1 is KGHSH and CDR2 is LQKENI. This CDR3 spans 17 amino acids. The CDR3 sequence is CASSPRDSGSGANVLTF. CDR3 in DNA: TGTGCCAGCTCACCACGGGATAGCGGATCTGGGGCCAACGTCCTGACTTTC.

V and J are TRBV5-1 and TRBJ2-1, with D tentatively TRBD1 (5 bases). Trimming removed 2 bases from V and 9 bases from J, with 12 bases in between. The CDR3 covers 13 residues. Per the germline V gene, CDR1 is SGHRS and CDR2 is YFSETQ. The CDR3 DNA reads TGCGCCAGCAGCTTTACAGGTCTCGGTGAGCAGTTCTTC. It encodes CASSFTGLGEQFF.

This clone was detected a few times. This sequence joins TRBV7-2 and TRBJ2-1, with D possibly being TRBD1 (6 bases). From germline, CDR1 is SGHTA and CDR2 FQGNSA. Trimming took off 5 bases at V and 5 bases at J, with 10 bases between the two ends. The CDR3 consists of 13 residues. The CDR3 region has the DNA TGTGCCAGCAGCGCGAACAGGGACAATGAGCAGTTCTTC. This gives the protein CASSANRDNEQFF.

V usage is TRBV7-3 and J usage is TRBJ2-1; 13 bases agree with TRBD2. V trimming: 1 base; J trimming: 8 bases; junction bases outside the gene matches: 23. Germline V gives CDR1 SGHTA, CDR2 FQGTGA. This CDR3 is built from 22 residues. This chain's CDR3 is CASSLRVGETGLAGDFYDEQFF. The CDR3 bases are TGTGCCAGCAGCTTAAGGGTTGGGGAGACAGGACTAGCGGGAGATTTTTACGATGAGCAGTTCTTC.

The chain is built from TRBV19 and TRBJ1-1, with 7 bases lining up with TRBD1. The CDR3 covers 16 residues. The germline V gene encodes CDR1 LNHDA and CDR2 SQIVND (reference sequence). The ends lost 3 bases at V and 5 bases at J; junction bases unmatched: 12. The CDR3 protein is CASSIPSNDRDTEAFF. CDR3 nucleotides: TGTGCCAGTAGTATTCCCTCAAACGACAGGGATACTGAAGCTTTCTTT.

The chain joins TRBV4-3 to TRBJ1-1; D not resolved. Germline loops: CDR1 LGHNA, CDR2 YSLEER. Trimming shortened V by 2 bases and J by 9 bases, and 13 bases separated the two germline ends. CDR3 length equals 13 residues. This chain's CDR3 is CASSQRTGRKAFF. CDR3 DNA sequence: TGCGCCAGCAGCCAACGGACGGGCAGGAAAGCTTTCTTT.

The chain recombines TRBV5-6 with TRBJ2-7; D is ambiguous. The CDR3 runs to 16 residues. V was clipped by 4 bases and J by 5 bases, with 22 bases between them. The germline V gene encodes CDR1 SGHDT and CDR2 YYEEEE. This chain's CDR3 is CASSLLGAATADEQYF. The CDR3 DNA reads TGTGCCAGCAGCCTCCTCGGAGCAGCCACGGCCGACGAGCAGTACTTC.

This clone has just a few counts. V usage is TRBV6-1 and J usage is TRBJ1-1; D not resolved. The CDR3 sequence is 12 residues long. V dropped 7 bases and J dropped 12 bases, with 18 bases sitting between them. Germline V gene sequence: CDR1 MNHNS, CDR2 SASEGT. This chain's CDR3 is CASIGFGELTFF. DNA for the CDR3: TGTGCCAGCATAGGATTTGGAGAGCTTACTTTCTTT.